This paragraph covers one T cell receptor (beta chain) sequence. The antigen is not known. This CDR3 has 13 amino acids. Looked up from germline, CDR1 is MNHEY and CDR2 is SVGAGI. Trimming took 4 bases from V and 3 from J, leaving 9 bases between them. The primer mix had 60 Vbeta and 13 Jbeta primers. TCRdb keeps only in-frame clones here, not all; method: immunoSEQ multiplex PCR. The sample includes some 250,000 clones, 82% seen only once; the top ten take 5% to 6.5%. These data are taken from a study of cytomegalovirus exposure and HLA in healthy donors. Study findings and constraints: Sequencing likely generated an artifact that appeared as a cluster of highly shared sequence variants. Cytomegalovirus association was listed for 150 to 200 TCR beta chains.

The chain couples TRBV6-5 to TRBJ1-1; D perhaps matches TRBD1 (5 bases). The TCR was taken from a middle-aged woman in good health and CMV-seropositive. Sequences were obtained from PBMCs. The CDR3 DNA follows: TGTGCCAGCAGTTTGGGGCAAGACACTGAAGCTTTCTTT. Translating it yields CASSLGQDTEAFF.